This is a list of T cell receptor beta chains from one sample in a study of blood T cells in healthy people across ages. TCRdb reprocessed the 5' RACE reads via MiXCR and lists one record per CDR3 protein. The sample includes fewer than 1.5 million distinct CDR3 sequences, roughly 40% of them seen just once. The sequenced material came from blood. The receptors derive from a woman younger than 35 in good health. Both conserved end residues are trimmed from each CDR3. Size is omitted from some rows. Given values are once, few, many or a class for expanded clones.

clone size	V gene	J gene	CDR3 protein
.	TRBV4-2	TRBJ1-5	ASSQGLELTRNQPQH
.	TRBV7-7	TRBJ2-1	ASSGEGGLNGNEQL
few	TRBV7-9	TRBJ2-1	ASSWVRGLAPEQF
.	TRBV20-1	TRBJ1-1	RGPTDSINTEAF
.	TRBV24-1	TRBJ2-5	ATSDSSTRETQY
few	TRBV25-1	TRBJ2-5	ASSPHPGLAGHQETQY
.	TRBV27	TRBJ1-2	ASSLSVVNYGYT
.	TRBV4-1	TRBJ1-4	ASSHDTMQATNEKLF
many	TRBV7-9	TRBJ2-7	ASSHTSYEQY
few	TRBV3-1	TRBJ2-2	ASSKGVAPTGELF
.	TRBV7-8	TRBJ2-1	ASSLIAGSSYNERF
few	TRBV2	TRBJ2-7	ASRGLAEQY
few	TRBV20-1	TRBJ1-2	SARAGTTANYGYT
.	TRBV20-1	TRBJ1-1	SAKKQSNTEAF